This TCR beta chain was found in a study of blood T cell repertoires in COVID-19. For the study at large: Samples representing acute and convalescent COVID-19 were sourced from the United States, Italy and Spain. Sources were T cells, B-cell-depleted T cells, or PBMCs; the material itself was cDNA or gDNA.

Recruited during active infection, patients (from Seattle) were subsequently followed longitudinally. Generated by immunoSEQ multiplex PCR, the TCRdb table keeps only in-frame clones and is missing some. The data show approximately 300,000 clones, approximately 90% seen once. Germline-derived CDR1 and CDR2 are SGHDT and YYEEEE. Trimming left V 2 bases short and J 1 base short, with 9 bases between. The CDR3 is made up of 14 amino acids. The sequence came from a woman aged 25-40 years with COVID-19, enrolled during active disease. This chain connects TRBV5-6 to TRBJ1-1; D is undetermined. The sample was peripheral blood. The CDR3 DNA reads TGTGCCAGCAGCTTATTGGGAGGGAACACTGAAGCTTTCTTT. Translating gives CASSLLGGNTEAFF.